This TCR beta chain appears in the sequencing data of a study of T cells after yellow fever vaccination. Study findings and constraints: Only a small proportion of the clonotypes turned up in both the CD4 and the CD8 compartments, likely arising from convergent recombination. The secondary response was weaker but peaked faster, day 5 versus 15.

From germline, CDR1 is KGHSH and CDR2 LQKENI. Trimming removed 3 bases from V and 5 bases from J, with 8 bases in between. CDR3 length: 13 residues. TCRdb used MiXCR to reprocess the 5' RACE reads, holding one entry per CDR3 protein. The table has a few hundred thousand distinct CDR3 sequences, about 4% seen once; the top ten hold approximately 25%. A few counts support this clonotype. Antigen specificity is unknown. The gene calls are TRBV18 and TRBJ1-5; no clear D. This sequence was found in a man aged 18-30 years who received the YFV17D yellow fever vaccine. The sequencing here drew on PBMCs, taken 5 days after the yellow fever booster vaccination. The CDR3 spells CASSPDKYQPQHF. CDR3 DNA sequence: TGTGCCAGCTCACCCGACAAGTATCAGCCCCAGCATTTT.